The rows below give T cell receptor beta chains drawn from one sample of a study of regulatory T cells in long-lasting Graves disease. TCRdb re-called the multiplex PCR reads with MiXCR, one entry per CDR3 protein. The sample lists about 500,000 distinct CDR3 sequences, 12% seen once, with around 10% in the top ten. These same data were also listed under a study on T cells in Graves' hyperthyroidism and ophthalmopathy.

The material was peripheral blood mononuclear cells (PBMCs), obtained at new diagnosis, from a patient treated with antithyroid drugs. The receptors were gathered from a young woman with Graves disease. The CDR3 runs from the conserved cysteine through the conserved F or W. The order of the fields is V gene, clone size, J gene, D gene, CDR3 DNA, CDR3 protein. A D gene is named only where the DNA matches it firmly. Not every row has a clone size; where given, it reads once, few, many or a size class.

TRBV10-3	many	TRBJ1-1	-	TGTGCCATCAGCCCACAAGGAGGGGACACTGAAGCTTTCTTT	CAISPQGGDTEAFF
TRBV6-1	few	TRBJ2-7	TRBD2	TGTGCCAGCAGTCCCCTTCGGACTAGCGGTAGCTCCTACGAGCAGTACTTC	CASSPLRTSGSSYEQYF
TRBV30	many	TRBJ1-4	-	TGTGCCTGGAATGCCAGGAGCCACGGAGAAAAACTGTTTTTT	CAWNARSHGEKLFF
TRBV7-3	-	TRBJ2-2	TRBD2	TGTGCCAGCAGCTTACGATCAAAGACTAGCGGGAGGCCGGCCGGGGAGCTGTTTTTT	CASSLRSKTSGRPAGELFF
TRBV20-1	many	TRBJ2-5	-	TGCAGTGCTAGATCTGACCTCAGTATCGGATCCGAGACCCAGTACTTC	CSARSDLSIGSETQYF
TRBV11-1	many	TRBJ2-2	-	TGTGCCAGCAGTCCCGGGAGTCGGTTCACCGGGGAGCTGTTTTTT	CASSPGSRFTGELFF
TRBV2	many	TRBJ2-3	-	TGTGCCAGCACCGGGAGAAATACGCAGTATTTT	CASTGRNTQYF
TRBV19	-	TRBJ2-7	-	TGTGCCAGTAGTATTGGGGACAAGAGCTCCTACGAGCAGTACTTC	CASSIGDKSSYEQYF
TRBV12-3/TRBV12-4	many	TRBJ1-5	-	TGTGCCAGCAGTTCTATCGCCGGGACATCGCCCCAGCATTTT	CASSSIAGTSPQHF
TRBV6-9	many	TRBJ1-1	-	TGTGCCAGCAGTTACGGTCTCGGGGTAGGCGACACTGAAGCTTTCTTT	CASSYGLGVGDTEAFF
TRBV27	many	TRBJ2-7	-	TGTGCCAGCAGTTTTGGGACTCATAGCTCCTACGAGCAGTACTTC	CASSFGTHSSYEQYF
TRBV11-3	many	TRBJ2-5	-	TGTGCCAGCAGCTTAGGGGGTCGAGGGATGGAGACCCAGTACTTC	CASSLGGRGMETQYF
TRBV2	many	TRBJ2-2	-	TGTGCCAGCAGTGAAGCGGTTTTGAGGGCAGCCGGGGAGCTGTTTTTT	CASSEAVLRAAGELFF
TRBV6-1	few	TRBJ1-5	-	TGTGCCAGCAGGTTAAATGACTATCAGCCCCAGCATTTT	CASRLNDYQPQHF